This record concerns one T cell receptor beta chain sequence. This CDR3 has 13 amino acids. Deletions cut 5 bases from V and 9 bases from J, with 17 bases between. The germline V gene has CDR1 MDHEN and CDR2 SYDVKM. These data come from a study of blood T cell repertoires in COVID-19. The assay was immunoSEQ multiplex PCR, and TCRdb's table has in-frame clones only and misses some. The sample contains roughly 240,000 clones, 85% of which appear only once. The chain combines TRBV28 with TRBJ2-7; D remains ambiguous. The sequencing sample was made of peripheral blood. This sequence was found in a man aged 50 or older with COVID-19, enrolled during active disease. The CDR3 region is CASSPPLLAVQYF. CDR3 coding DNA: TGTGCCAGCAGTCCCCCCCTGTTGGCGGTGCAGTACTTC.